Many counts were recorded for the clone carrying this TCR beta chain. Its antigen is unidentified. The CDR3 is 13 amino acids. Trimming at V came to 1 base and at J to 7 bases, leaving 4 bases not matched to a gene. According to the study, genomic DNA was the template for TCR beta VDJ and CDR3 profiling. A single record per CDR3 protein comes from TCRdb applying MiXCR to the reads. The table lists about 170,000 distinct CDR3 sequences, 55% to 70% of them singletons, with 45% to 50% in the top ten. This specimen comes from a study of CD8+CD57+ T cells in acquired aplastic anemia. Across the study: Recorded DNA amounts for sorted CD4+ and CD8+ cells had an average of approximately 3 ug. Healthy donor sequencing depth: around 10 million CD4+, fewer than 12 million CD8+ reads.

The study, taken as a whole, reports: CD8+ Simpson's diversity showed no significant patient-control difference.

Sequences were obtained from sorted CD4+, CD8+, or CD8+CD57+ T cells (not recorded which) from PBMCs. The origin of this receptor is a human donor in good health. This chain joins TRBV12-3 or TRBV12-4 and TRBJ2-7; 7 nucleotides match TRBD1. CDR3 sequence: CASSLGAGGEQYF. The CDR3 DNA is TGTGCCAGCAGTTTAGGGGCAGGGGGAGAGCAGTACTTC.